The 31 T cell receptor beta chains below were found in one sample sequenced in a study of T cells after yellow fever vaccination. TCRdb processed the 5' RACE reads anew with MiXCR; each CDR3 protein has one entry. The sample yields tens of thousands of distinct CDR3 sequences, under 12% seen once. The sequenced sample was PBMCs, either bulk or a sorted T-cell subset (CD4+, CD8+, memory, or dextramer-sorted; not recorded which), obtained around 16 days after the first yellow fever vaccination. Source of these receptors: a man younger than 35 who received the YFV17D yellow fever vaccine.

This clonotype was found many times. The chain employs TRBV9 and TRBJ1-2, with D uncertain. The length of the CDR3 is 12 residues. Germline V CDR1 and CDR2: SGDLS, YYNGEE. Deletions cut 0 bases from V and 10 bases from J, with 10 bases between. The CDR3 region is CASSVEGRPYTF. CDR3 coding DNA: TGTGCCAGCAGCGTAGAAGGCCGCCCCTACACCTTC.

This clonotype was counted many times. The gene calls are TRBV12-3 or TRBV12-4 and TRBJ1-4; 7 nucleotides match TRBD1. This CDR3 region has 15 residues. Trimming at V came to 4 bases and at J to 7 bases, leaving 9 bases not matched to a gene. The CDR3 region is CASSSRDSLFEKLFF. The DNA for the CDR3 is TGTGCCAGCAGTTCGAGGGACAGTCTTTTTGAAAAACTGTTTTTT.

This clonotype occurred many times. This chain uses TRBV12-3 or TRBV12-4 with TRBJ2-1; tentatively, D is TRBD1 or TRBD2 (5 bases each). Trimming stripped 6 bases from V and 7 bases from J, with 19 bases between. CDR3 length: 15 residues. CDR3 loop: CASSPRGDARNEQFF. The DNA for the CDR3 is TGTGCCAGCAGCCCCAGAGGGGATGCTCGGAATGAGCAGTTCTTC.

This clonotype was picked up many times. This rearrangement joins TRBV6-1 to TRBJ1-6; no reliable D call. CDR1 is MNHNS and CDR2 is SASEGT in the germline V gene. V was clipped by 2 bases and J by 10 bases, with 12 bases between them. The CDR3 is 14 residues long. CDR3 amino acids: CASSESAGGSPLHF. CDR3 DNA sequence: TGTGCCAGCAGTGAATCGGCAGGAGGATCACCCCTCCACTTT.

This clonotype was recorded at least ten times. J is TRBJ2-2 and V is TRBV28; D gene unclear. Germline V gene sequence: CDR1 MDHEN, CDR2 SYDVKM. Trimming left V 7 bases short and J 2 bases short, with 8 bases between. The length of the CDR3 is 13 residues. CDR3 loop: CASTVLNTGELFF. The CDR3 DNA sequence: TGTGCCAGCACCGTTTTAAACACCGGGGAGCTGTTTTTT.

This clonotype was counted at least ten times. The V gene is TRBV2, the J gene TRBJ2-5; 8 nucleotides agree with TRBD1. V lost 11 bases to trimming and J lost 4 bases; unmatched junction nucleotides: 6. The CDR3 is 12 residues long. Germline CDR1 reads SNHLY; CDR2 reads FYNNEI. The CDR3 bases are TGTGCCTACAGGGGGGTCGCAGAGACCCAGTACTTC. This encodes CAYRGVAETQYF.

This clonotype was counted ten times or more. The rearrangement joins TRBV12-3 or TRBV12-4 to TRBJ2-1; 12 bases map to TRBD2. The CDR3 contains 16 residues. With 6 bases clipped from V and 7 bases from J, the junction kept 10 bases outside the gene matches. Here the CDR3 DNA reads TGTGCCAGCAGACTGACGACTAGCGGGGGCCGGAATGAGCAGTTCTTC. Amino acids: CASRLTTSGGRNEQFF.

The table lists this clonotype with many counts. This chain connects TRBV9 to TRBJ1-2; TRBD1 matches 7 bases. The germline V gene has CDR1 SGDLS and CDR2 YYNGEE. The CDR3 covers 16 residues. V lost 0 bases, J lost 8 bases, and 13 bases stayed unmatched. The CDR3 DNA reads as TGTGCCAGCAGCGTAGCTTCGAGAGGGGGCCCTTCAGGCTACACCTTC. Translating it yields CASSVASRGGPSGYTF.

Comment on this clonotype: This clone may be a read error of a much larger clone one base away. The chain joins TRBV12-3 or TRBV12-4 to TRBJ2-2; 9 bases are shared with TRBD1. The CDR3 consists of 16 residues. Germline trimming cut 9 bases from V and 3 bases from J; bases unmatched to any gene: 11. The CDR3 coding sequence is TGTGCCAGAAAGCCGACAGGGGGATTCTACACCGGGGAGCTGTTTTTT. It encodes CARKPTGGFYTGELFF.

The chain joins TRBV5-5 to TRBJ1-2; a possible D gene is TRBD1 (5 bases). Germline-derived CDR1 and CDR2 are SGHKS and YYEKEE (reference sequence). The CDR3 consists of 12 residues. Trimming removed 5 bases from V and 6 bases from J, with 11 bases in between. CDR3 sequence: CASRQESDGYTF. CDR3 nucleotides: TGTGCCAGCAGACAGGAGTCTGATGGCTACACCTTC.

The sample holds many counts of this clonotype. The J gene is TRBJ2-1, the V gene TRBV4-3, with TRBD2 as a possible D gene (5 bases). The CDR3 totals 17 residues. Trimming took 0 bases from V and 4 from J, leaving 16 bases between them. Per germline, CDR1 LGHNA and CDR2 YSLEER. CDR3 residues: CASSQDGVSWEYNEQFF. The CDR3 DNA reads TGCGCCAGCAGCCAAGATGGGGTCAGCTGGGAGTACAATGAGCAGTTCTTC.

This clonotype was seen ten or more times. The J gene is TRBJ1-1, the V gene TRBV6-2 or TRBV6-3, with D unclear. The CDR3 has 15 residues. Germline CDR1 MNHEY, CDR2 SVGEGT. V was cut by 7 bases and J by 1 base, with 16 bases left in between. CDR3 protein: CASTNGNTGNTEAFF. The CDR3 DNA reads TGTGCCAGCACCAACGGGAATACCGGGAACACTGAAGCTTTCTTT.

This clonotype has a count of ten or more. The rearrangement uses TRBV5-1 and TRBJ2-1; TRBD2 aligns across 7 bases. Germline V lookup: CDR1 SGHRS, CDR2 YFSETQ. The CDR3 runs 16 residues. V was pared by 0 bases and J by 1 base, with 4 bases of the junction left unmatched. This CDR3 is CASSLGVGGSYNEQFF. In DNA form, the CDR3 reads TGCGCCAGCAGCTTGGGAGTGGGGGGGTCCTACAATGAGCAGTTCTTC.

Only a few counts were recorded for this clonotype. The genes are TRBV19 and TRBJ1-6, with D perhaps matching TRBD1 (5 bases). Germline loops: CDR1 LNHDA, CDR2 SQIVND (reference sequence). The CDR3 is 15 amino acids. Trimming shortened V by 2 bases and J by 7 bases, and 12 bases separated the two germline ends. CDR3 residues: CASSITRGVNSPLHF. The CDR3 DNA follows: TGTGCCAGTAGTATAACCCGGGGGGTCAATTCACCCCTCCACTTT. Full variable domain (missing parts from reference TRBV19 and TRBJ1-6): DGGITQSPKYLFRKEGQNVTLSCEQNLNHDAMYWYRQDPGQGLRLIYYSQIVNDFQKGDIAEGYSVSREKKESFPLTVTSAQKNPTAFYLCASSITRGVNSPLHFGNGTRLTVT.

In DNA form, the CDR3 reads TGCAGTGCGGGGCTTAGGGGGTCCTATAATTCACCCCTCCACTTT. Its protein is CSAGLRGSYNSPLHF. The chain couples TRBV20-1 to TRBJ1-6; TRBD1 is a possible D gene (6 bases). Germline CDR1 reads DFQATT; CDR2 reads SNEGSKA (reference sequence). Trimming cost V 6 bases and J 1 base, with 13 bases left between them. The CDR3 sequence is 15 residues long.

With respect to this clonotype: This could be a read error, since a much larger clone is one nucleotide away. The V gene is TRBV20-1, the J gene TRBJ1-2; weak D call: TRBD1 (6 bases). Trimming cost V 6 bases and J 4 bases, with 18 bases left between them. CDR1 and CDR2 (germline): DFQATT, SNEGSKA (reference sequence). CDR3 size: 14 residues. The chain's CDR3 is CSAPTFDRSYGYTF. As DNA, the CDR3 is TGCAGTGCACCGACCTTTGACAGGTCCTATGGCTACACCTTC.

With respect to this clonotype: One base away lies a much larger clone, so this may be a sequencing read error. The chain joins TRBV19 to TRBJ1-1, with TRBD1 matching 7 bases. The germline gives CDR1 LNHDA, CDR2 SQIVND (reference sequence). V lost 5 bases and J lost 5; bases outside the gene matches: 8. The length of the CDR3 is 14 residues. CDR3 DNA sequence: TGTGCCAGTAGTTCCCTACAGGGGTGTACTGAAGCTTTCTTT. Its protein is CASSSLQGCTEAFF.

This clonotype was seen repeatedly, ten times or more. For the CDR3, the DNA is TGTGCCAGCAGCATGACAGAAAGCAATCAGCCCCAGCATTTT. It is translated as CASSMTESNQPQHF. The V gene is TRBV5-5, the J gene TRBJ1-5, with D tentatively TRBD1 (5 bases). The CDR3 has 14 amino acids. Trimming pared 4 bases from V and 1 base from J, leaving 9 bases between. Germline CDR1 and CDR2: SGHKS and YYEKEE (reference sequence).

This clonotype occurred many times. The V gene is TRBV6-2 or TRBV6-3, the J gene TRBJ2-7; D uncertain. The CDR3 extends over 17 amino acids. Trimming removed 6 bases at V and 2 bases at J, with 23 bases between. Germline-derived CDR1 and CDR2 are MNHEY and SVGEGT. The CDR3 coding sequence is TGTGCCAGCAGCTATCGTCATGGTGGCCCGCCGGCCTACGAGCAGTACGTC. Its protein product is CASSYRHGGPPAYEQYV.

This clonotype has ten or more counts. The CDR3 sequence is CSAPGLTTIRKETQYF. The DNA of the CDR3 is TGCAGTGCCCCGGGACTCACAACCATCAGAAAAGAGACCCAGTACTTC. The chain combines TRBV20-1 with TRBJ2-5; D may be TRBD2 (6 bases). The CDR3 has 16 amino acids. V dropped 6 bases and J dropped 3 bases, with 23 bases sitting between them. In germline, CDR1 is DFQATT, CDR2 SNEGSKA (reference sequence).

This clonotype has a handful of counts. CDR3 amino acids: CASSDGQNNQPQHF. DNA of the CDR3: TGTGCCAGCAGTGACGGACAGAACAATCAGCCCCAGCATTTT. The V and J genes are TRBV25-1 and TRBJ1-5; perhaps TRBD1 as D (6 bases). CDR3 size: 14 residues. Germline CDR1 MGHDK, CDR2 SYGVNS. V was pared by 3 bases and J by 3 bases, with 9 bases between.

This clonotype was recorded many times. The rearrangement uses TRBV4-3 and TRBJ2-1; 8 nucleotides agree with TRBD2. CDR1 is LGHNA, CDR2 YSLEER, per germline. V lost 8 bases and J lost 10; bases outside the gene matches: 13. The CDR3 has 14 amino acids. The CDR3 sequence: CASGAGARLGEQFF. In DNA, the CDR3 is TGCGCCAGCGGAGCGGGGGCGCGCCTTGGGGAGCAGTTCTTC.

CDR3: CASSPAAGEVYEQYF. The CDR3 DNA reads as TGTGCCAGCAGCCCGGCGGCGGGGGAGGTCTACGAGCAGTACTTC. The V gene is TRBV5-4, the J gene TRBJ2-7; 7 bases fit TRBD2. The V gene's germline CDR1 is SGHNT and CDR2 YYREEE (reference sequence). This CDR3 has 15 amino acids. V trimming: 4 bases; J trimming: 3 bases; junction bases outside the gene matches: 10.

In this sample, this clonotype turned up many times. The chain has TRBV29-1 and TRBJ1-1, with D unclear. The CDR3 totals 11 residues. Germline V gene data show CDR1 as SQVTM and CDR2 as ANQGSEA. Trimming pared 4 bases from V and 11 bases from J, leaving 14 bases between. The CDR3 loop is CSVVVLGRAFF. CDR3 in DNA: TGCAGCGTTGTCGTACTCGGACGGGCTTTCTTT.

As for this clonotype: Being one base from a much bigger clone, this may be a read error. The chain has TRBV15 and TRBJ2-2; D might be TRBD1 (5 bases). Per germline, CDR1 LNHNV and CDR2 YYDKDF (reference sequence). Trimming removed 7 bases from V and 6 bases from J, with 15 bases in between. The CDR3 loop spans 14 amino acids. The CDR3 loop reads CATKDHGAAGELFF. The CDR3 DNA reads TGTGCCACCAAAGACCATGGGGCCGCCGGGGAGCTGTTTTTT.

At least ten counts were recorded for this clonotype. The chain links TRBV6-4 to TRBJ2-1; 8 bases fit TRBD1. The CDR3 totals 14 residues. Looked up from germline, CDR1 is MRHNA and CDR2 is SNTAGT. The junction had 10 bases not matched to a gene; V was cut back by 6 bases and J by 9 bases. The CDR3 coding sequence is TGTGCCAGCAGCCCTACTCCCGACAGGGGTGAGCAGTTCTTC. Translating gives CASSPTPDRGEQFF.

This clonotype has at least ten counts. The chain joins TRBV20-1 to TRBJ2-2; 9 nucleotides agree with TRBD2. CDR1 is DFQATT, CDR2 SNEGSKA, per germline (reference sequence). V was clipped by 6 bases and J by 3 bases; unmatched bases: 5. The CDR3 is made up of 14 amino acids. DNA for the CDR3: TGCAGTGCGCGGACTAGCGCTTACACCGGGGAGCTGTTTTTT. As protein: CSARTSAYTGELFF.

This clonotype occurred many times. This chain joins TRBV4-3 and TRBJ2-3; D ambiguous. The length of the CDR3 is 14 residues. The V end was cut by 0 bases, the J end by 4 bases, with 8 bases between. The germline V gene has CDR1 LGHNA and CDR2 YSLEER. CDR3 sequence reads: CASSQDRLADTQYF. The CDR3 nucleotides are TGCGCCAGCAGCCAAGATAGGCTCGCAGATACGCAGTATTTT.

At least ten counts were recorded for this clonotype. The genes are TRBV2 and TRBJ1-6; D may be TRBD1 (5 bases). This CDR3 has 14 amino acids. The germline CDR1 and CDR2 sequences are SNHLY and FYNNEI. Trimming removed 8 bases from V and 7 bases from J, with 15 bases in between. CDR3 coding DNA: TGTGCCAGCGGTTACCGGGACGGGAATTCACCCCTCCACTTT. It encodes CASGYRDGNSPLHF. The complete variable domain, with remaining parts taken from reference TRBV2 and TRBJ1-6, reads EPEVTQTPSHQVTQMGQEVILRCVPISNHLYFYWYRQILGQKVEFLVSFYNNEISEKSEIFDDQFSVERPDGSNFTLKIRSTKLEDSAMYFCASGYRDGNSPLHFGNGTRLTVT.

This clonotype showed up many times. The chain combines TRBV6-1 with TRBJ1-4, with TRBD1 as a possible D gene (6 bases). Germline V gene lookup returns CDR1 MNHNS and CDR2 SASEGT. V was pared by 8 bases and J by 7 bases, with 17 bases between. The CDR3 length is 14 residues. In DNA, the CDR3 is TGTGCCAGCGGCCTACAGGGTTATGGTGAAAAACTGTTTTTT. It encodes CASGLQGYGEKLFF.

Many counts were recorded for this clonotype. The chain uses TRBV18 and TRBJ1-1; the D is unclear. The CDR3 consists of 13 residues. The ends were cut back, 3 bases at V and 7 bases at J, with 12 bases in the middle. Germline V CDR1 and CDR2: KGHSH, LQKENI. CDR3 in DNA: TGTGCCAGCTCACCCGCCCTACAAAGTGAAGCTTTCTTT. It specifies CASSPALQSEAFF.